This T cell receptor (beta chain) originates from a study of cytomegalovirus exposure and HLA in healthy donors. Germline CDR1 and CDR2: SGHTA and FQGNSA. The CDR3 covers 15 residues. V was clipped by 1 base and J by 8 bases; unmatched bases: 5. Primers included in the PCR were 60 Vbeta and 13 Jbeta primers. Sequenced by immunoSEQ multiplex PCR; TCRdb stores in-frame clones only, minus some. This sample has 130,000 or so clones, with more than 75% found just once. This receptor was taken from a woman aged 25 to 39 in good health and CMV-seronegative. Input material: PBMCs. The chain combines TRBV7-2 with TRBJ2-2; TRBD2 matches 9 bases. The CDR3 sequence: CASSLEPAGGGELFF. Here the CDR3 DNA reads TGTGCCAGCAGCTTAGAGCCAGCGGGAGGTGGGGAGCTGTTTTTT.